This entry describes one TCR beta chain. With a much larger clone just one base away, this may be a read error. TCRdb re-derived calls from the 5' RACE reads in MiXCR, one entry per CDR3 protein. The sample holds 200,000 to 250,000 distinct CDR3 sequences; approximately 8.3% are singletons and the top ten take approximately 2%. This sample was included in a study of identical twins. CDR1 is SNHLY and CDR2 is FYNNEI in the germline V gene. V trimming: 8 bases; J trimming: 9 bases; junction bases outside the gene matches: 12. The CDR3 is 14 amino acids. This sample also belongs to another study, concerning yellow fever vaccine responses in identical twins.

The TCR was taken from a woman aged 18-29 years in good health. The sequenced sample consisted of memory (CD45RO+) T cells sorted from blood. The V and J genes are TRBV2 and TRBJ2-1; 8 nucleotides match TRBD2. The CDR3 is CASRTSRRWFEQFF. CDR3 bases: TGTGCCAGCCGGACTAGCAGGAGGTGGTTTGAGCAGTTCTTC.